This T cell receptor (beta chain) derives from a study of blood T cells in healthy people across ages. Study results and caveats: Long-lived donors carried more naive CD4+ cells and greater diversity than aged donors. The recorded TCR beta diversity per million T cells decreased in a roughly linear manner with age.

In this sample, this clonotype turned up a few times. What it binds is unknown. The CDR3 has 14 amino acids. Germline CDR1 is LGHDT and CDR2 is YNNKEL (reference sequence). V gave up 0 bases and J gave up 7 bases, with 10 bases separating them. PBMCs, at least 7 million per sample, were isolated. The authors ran a second PCR of roughly 7 to 11 cycles using a sample-barcoded 5' primer and a J-beta primer mix. CDR3-containing paired-end reads numbered at least 3 million in each sample. TCRdb ran MiXCR on the 5' RACE reads and lists one entry per CDR3 protein. The table shows around 1,000,000 distinct CDR3 sequences, with about two fifths occurring only once.

The clonotype was recovered from a man between 18 and 35 years old in good health. This chain connects TRBV3-1 to TRBJ2-1, with a possible D match to TRBD1 (5 bases). The sample was blood. CDR3: CASSQDQGTNEQFF. The CDR3 DNA sequence: TGTGCCAGCAGCCAAGACCAGGGAACGAATGAGCAGTTCTTC.